These T cell receptor beta chains were read from a single sample in a study of T cells in Graves' hyperthyroidism and ophthalmopathy. Using its own MiXCR run on the multiplex PCR reads, TCRdb lists one record per CDR3 protein. The sample consists of some 600,000 distinct CDR3 sequences, 46% of them appearing once. The source material was peripheral blood or thyroid tissue (not recorded which). The receptor set was obtained from a woman aged 18-29 years with Graves' hyperthyroidism. CDR3s include the opening cysteine and the closing phenylalanine or tryptophan. Fields, in order: CDR3 DNA, CDR3 protein, clone size, V gene, D gene, J gene. A D gene is named only where the DNA matches it firmly. The size entry is marked missing in some rows and otherwise reads once, few, many or a size class.

CDR3nt: TGTGCCACCAGTGATGAAAGGGTGATGGAGACCCAGTACTTC
CDR3aa: CATSDERVMETQYF
abundance: few
v_gene: TRBV24-1
d_gene: NA
j_gene: TRBJ2-5

CDR3nt: TGCAGTGCTAGCCTACAGGGGCGGACCTACGAGCAGTACTTC
CDR3aa: CSASLQGRTYEQYF
abundance: few
v_gene: TRBV20-1
d_gene: TRBD1
j_gene: TRBJ2-7

CDR3nt: TGCAGCTTATGGCAGGGTTACTATGGCTACACCTTC
CDR3aa: CSLWQGYYGYTF
abundance: NA
v_gene: TRBV29-1
d_gene: NA
j_gene: TRBJ1-2

CDR3nt: TGCAGTGCTAGGGTAGGGGGCAGGAATCAGCCCCAGCATTTT
CDR3aa: CSARVGGRNQPQHF
abundance: NA
v_gene: TRBV20-1
d_gene: TRBD1
j_gene: TRBJ1-5

CDR3nt: TGTGCCAGCAGCCAAGAGGAAACAGGGGGCGAGCAGTACTTC
CDR3aa: CASSQEETGGEQYF
abundance: NA
v_gene: TRBV7-9
d_gene: TRBD1
j_gene: TRBJ2-7

CDR3nt: TGTGCCAGCAGCGGACTGAATAATTCACCCCTCCACTTT
CDR3aa: CASSGLNNSPLHF
abundance: NA
v_gene: TRBV2
d_gene: NA
j_gene: TRBJ1-6

CDR3nt: TGCAGTGCTCAACGGACCGGGACTTCTAATTCACCCCTCCACTTT
CDR3aa: CSAQRTGTSNSPLHF
abundance: few
v_gene: TRBV20-1
d_gene: NA
j_gene: TRBJ1-6

CDR3nt: TGCAGTGCTAGTCCTTCATCGACAGGGTTGAGTTCACCCCTCCACTTT
CDR3aa: CSASPSSTGLSSPLHF
abundance: many
v_gene: TRBV20-1
d_gene: TRBD1
j_gene: TRBJ1-6

CDR3nt: TGTGCCAGCAGTCGGGCGGGACAGGGTTTTTATGGCTACACCTTC
CDR3aa: CASSRAGQGFYGYTF
abundance: NA
v_gene: TRBV2
d_gene: TRBD1
j_gene: TRBJ1-2

CDR3nt: TGCAGTCCCGGGACAGGGAGCGACTATGGCTACACCTTC
CDR3aa: CSPGTGSDYGYTF
abundance: NA
v_gene: TRBV20-1
d_gene: TRBD1
j_gene: TRBJ1-2

CDR3nt: TGTGCCAGCACCGAAGCGAGGGCTAACACTGAAGCTTTCTTT
CDR3aa: CASTEARANTEAFF
abundance: once
v_gene: TRBV6-1
d_gene: NA
j_gene: TRBJ1-1

CDR3nt: TGCGCCAGCAACGACATATCTGGAAACACCATATATTTT
CDR3aa: CASNDISGNTIYF
abundance: few
v_gene: TRBV5-1
d_gene: NA
j_gene: TRBJ1-3

CDR3nt: TGTGCCAGCAGCTTCACCGGGCGGACCGGGGAGCTGTTTTTT
CDR3aa: CASSFTGRTGELFF
abundance: NA
v_gene: TRBV7-6
d_gene: NA
j_gene: TRBJ2-2

CDR3nt: TGTGCCAGCCACAATGCAAGCGGTGAGACCCAGTACTTC
CDR3aa: CASHNASGETQYF
abundance: few
v_gene: TRBV12-3/TRBV12-4
d_gene: NA
j_gene: TRBJ2-5

CDR3nt: TGCAGCGTTGAAGCCGTTGTCACGTGGCGGCCCTTGGACAATGAGCAGTTCTTC
CDR3aa: CSVEAVVTWRPLDNEQFF
abundance: once
v_gene: TRBV29-1
d_gene: NA
j_gene: TRBJ2-1

CDR3nt: TGTGCCAGCAGCTTAGTTGGCGGGAGGTCCGACGAGCAGTACTTC
CDR3aa: CASSLVGGRSDEQYF
abundance: many
v_gene: TRBV7-6
d_gene: TRBD2
j_gene: TRBJ2-7

CDR3nt: TGTGCCAGCAGCGAACAGGGGGCAGATCAGCCCCAGCATTTT
CDR3aa: CASSEQGADQPQHF
abundance: few
v_gene: TRBV7-9
d_gene: TRBD1
j_gene: TRBJ1-5

CDR3nt: TGTGCCACCAGCAAAGGACAGGGAGGCTACACCTTC
CDR3aa: CATSKGQGGYTF
abundance: many
v_gene: TRBV15
d_gene: TRBD1
j_gene: TRBJ1-2

CDR3nt: TGTGCCAGCAGCTTAGCGGGGAAATTGGGTTTGAACACTGAAGCTTTCTTT
CDR3aa: CASSLAGKLGLNTEAFF
abundance: NA
v_gene: TRBV7-2
d_gene: NA
j_gene: TRBJ1-1

CDR3nt: TGCAGCGTGGGGGCAGGGGGCGTAACTGAAGCTTTCTTT
CDR3aa: CSVGAGGVTEAFF
abundance: many
v_gene: TRBV29-1
d_gene: TRBD1
j_gene: TRBJ1-1

CDR3nt: TGTGCCAGCAGCTTAGCCCTTTCTGGAAACACCATATATTTT
CDR3aa: CASSLALSGNTIYF
abundance: NA
v_gene: TRBV7-9
d_gene: NA
j_gene: TRBJ1-3

CDR3nt: TGTGCCAGCAGACCGATAGGTCGGCGGGACAGGGATTTGCACTATGGCTACACCTTC
CDR3aa: CASRPIGRRDRDLHYGYTF
abundance: few
v_gene: TRBV7-9
d_gene: TRBD1
j_gene: TRBJ1-2

CDR3nt: TGTGCCAGCAGGAGGCCGGGTCAGCCCCAGCATTTT
CDR3aa: CASRRPGQPQHF
abundance: many
v_gene: TRBV2
d_gene: NA
j_gene: TRBJ1-5

CDR3nt: TGCAGCGTTGTGAGGGCGAACACCGGGGAGCTGTTTTTT
CDR3aa: CSVVRANTGELFF
abundance: many
v_gene: TRBV29-1
d_gene: NA
j_gene: TRBJ2-2

CDR3nt: TGTGCCAGCAGCTCAAGGACAGGGGACAATCAGCCCCAGCATTTT
CDR3aa: CASSSRTGDNQPQHF
abundance: NA
v_gene: TRBV5-5
d_gene: TRBD1
j_gene: TRBJ1-5

CDR3nt: TGCAGCGTTGAGGAGCGGGAGCCCCTCCCTGGGGCCAACGTCCTGACTTTC
CDR3aa: CSVEEREPLPGANVLTF
abundance: NA
v_gene: TRBV29-1
d_gene: TRBD2
j_gene: TRBJ2-6

CDR3nt: TGCGCCAGCAGCTTGGATAGGGAACTGAACACTGAAGCTTTCTTT
CDR3aa: CASSLDRELNTEAFF
abundance: few
v_gene: TRBV5-1
d_gene: NA
j_gene: TRBJ1-1

CDR3nt: TGTGCCAGCAGCCCATTCGGTTCTTCTGGCACCGGGGAGCTGTTTTTT
CDR3aa: CASSPFGSSGTGELFF
abundance: few
v_gene: TRBV7-3
d_gene: NA
j_gene: TRBJ2-2

CDR3nt: TGTGCCAGCAGTCTCAGGACAGGGGCAGGAACTGAAGCTTTCTTT
CDR3aa: CASSLRTGAGTEAFF
abundance: NA
v_gene: TRBV12-3/TRBV12-4
d_gene: TRBD1
j_gene: TRBJ1-1